This TCR beta chain was documented in a study of T cells after yellow fever vaccination. Overall study results and limits: The bulk population could contribute abundant contaminating clonotypes to FACS-sorted repertoires. Re-detected after boosting: most primary clones, almost 97% of CD4 and about 85% of CD8. A small share of clonotypes appeared in both CD4 and CD8 compartments.

By 5'RACE template switching, TCR cDNA was produced, with a universal primer site and UMIs added in the process. Via MiXCR, TCRdb re-called the 5' RACE reads, giving one row per CDR3 protein. The profile shows about 150,000 distinct CDR3 sequences, 6.6% of them singletons. This clonotype was detected a few times. The antigen is unknown. The origin of this receptor is a man aged 25 to 40 who received the YFV17D yellow fever vaccine. The sequencing here drew on CD4+ T cells sorted from PBMCs, taken 10 days after the yellow fever booster vaccination.

This CDR3 reads CSVITDYKGEQYF. The CDR3 coding sequence is TGCAGTGTCATCACCGACTACAAAGGGGAGCAGTACTTC. This sequence joins TRBV20-1 and TRBJ2-7; perhaps TRBD2 as D (5 bases). The CDR3 length is 13 residues. Germline V gene data show CDR1 as DFQATT and CDR2 as SNEGSKA (reference sequence). The V end was cut by 7 bases, the J end by 7 bases, with 20 bases between.